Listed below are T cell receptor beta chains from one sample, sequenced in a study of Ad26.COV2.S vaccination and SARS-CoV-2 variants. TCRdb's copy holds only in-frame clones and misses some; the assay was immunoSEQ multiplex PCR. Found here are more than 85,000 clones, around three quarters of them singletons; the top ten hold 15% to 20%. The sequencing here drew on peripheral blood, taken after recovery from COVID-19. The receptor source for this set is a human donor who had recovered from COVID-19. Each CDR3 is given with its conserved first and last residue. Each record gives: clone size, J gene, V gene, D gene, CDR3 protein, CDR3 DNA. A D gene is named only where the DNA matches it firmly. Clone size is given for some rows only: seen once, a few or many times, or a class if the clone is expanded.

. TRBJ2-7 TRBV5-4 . CASSLGGVLASHEQYF TGTGCCAGCAGCCTCGGAGGGGTCCTAGCTTCCCACGAGCAGTACTTC
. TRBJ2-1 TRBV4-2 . CASSQGLQGGNEQFF TGTGCCAGCAGCCAAGGTCTCCAGGGGGGCAATGAGCAGTTCTTC
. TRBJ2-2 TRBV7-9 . CASSLEAGRSGELFF TGTGCCAGCAGCTTAGAGGCCGGCAGGAGCGGGGAGCTGTTTTTT
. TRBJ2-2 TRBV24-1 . CATSDLLAGGQGNTGELFF TGTGCCACCAGTGATTTGCTCGCCGGGGGGCAGGGGAACACCGGGGAGCTGTTTTTT
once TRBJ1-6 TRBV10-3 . CAISEGEQGYNSPLHF TGTGCCATCAGTGAGGGGGAGCAGGGTTATAATTCACCCCTCCACTTT
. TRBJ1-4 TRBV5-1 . CASSAGAATNEKLFF TGCGCCAGCAGCGCAGGGGCAGCAACTAATGAAAAACTGTTTTTT
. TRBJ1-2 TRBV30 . CAWADQLYGYTF TGTGCCTGGGCCGATCAGCTCTATGGCTACACCTTC
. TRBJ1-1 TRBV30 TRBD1 CAWSLSPQRGHNTEAFF TGTGCCTGGAGTCTTTCGCCTCAGAGGGGGCATAACACTGAAGCTTTCTTT
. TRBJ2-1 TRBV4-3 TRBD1 CASSRTTEQGGNEFF TGCGCCAGCAGCCGAACAACGGAACAGGGGGGAAATGAGTTCTTC
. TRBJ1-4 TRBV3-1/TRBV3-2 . CASSQSSYNEKLFF TGTGCCAGCAGCCAGTCCTCGTATAATGAAAAACTGTTTTTT
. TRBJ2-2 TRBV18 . CASSPLISRNTGELFF TGTGCCAGCTCACCACTAATATCCAGGAACACCGGGGAGCTGTTTTTT
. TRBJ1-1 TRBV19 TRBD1 CASSFSGTGNTEAFF TGTGCCAGTAGTTTCTCCGGGACAGGGAACACTGAAGCTTTCTTT
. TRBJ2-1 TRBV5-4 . CASSLGGRLVTYNEQFF TGTGCCAGCAGCTTGGGTGGGCGACTAGTAACCTACAATGAGCAGTTCTTC
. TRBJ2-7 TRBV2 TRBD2 CASRSGGEEQYF TGTGCCAGCAGGAGCGGGGGGGAGGAGCAGTACTTC
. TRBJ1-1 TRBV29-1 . CAVDLLMNTEAFF TGCGCGGTGGACCTTTTAATGAACACTGAAGCTTTCTTT
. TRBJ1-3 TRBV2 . CASRGTSSGNTIYF TGTGCCAGCAGAGGGACGAGCTCTGGAAACACCATATATTTT
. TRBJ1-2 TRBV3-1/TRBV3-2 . CASSEQAQGYTF TGTGCCAGCAGCGAGCAGGCCCAAGGCTACACCTTC
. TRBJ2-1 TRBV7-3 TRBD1 CASSLGQGSYNEQFF TGTGCCAGCAGCTTGGGACAGGGGTCCTACAATGAGCAGTTCTTC
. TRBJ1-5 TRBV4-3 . CASSQVFGQPQHF TGCGCCAGCAGCCAAGTGTTTGGGCAGCCCCAGCATTTT
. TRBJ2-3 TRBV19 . CASSPSLQNTQYF TGTGCCAGTAGCCCCTCCTTACAGAATACGCAGTATTTT
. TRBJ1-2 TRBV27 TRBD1 CASSGGLDRDYGYTF TGTGCCAGCAGTGGGGGCTTGGACAGGGACTATGGCTACACCTTC
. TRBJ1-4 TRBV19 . CASSLQGGGNEKLFF TGTGCCAGTAGCTTACAGGGAGGAGGGAACGAAAAACTGTTTTTT